This entry lists 16 T cell receptor beta chains sequenced from one sample in a study of blood T cell repertoires in COVID-19. Clones were read by immunoSEQ multiplex PCR, and TCRdb kept only the in-frame ones, dropping some. The table has about 240,000 clones, 82% seen once. The source material was peripheral blood. The receptors originated from a woman aged 55-75 years with active or convalescent COVID-19.

The V gene is TRBV4-1, the J gene TRBJ2-5, with 11 bases lining up with TRBD2. The CDR3 covers 17 residues. V lost 0 bases and J lost 4; bases outside the gene matches: 7. Germline CDR1 reads MGHRA; CDR2 reads YSYEKL. CDR3 sequence: CASSQEGLAGGRETQYF. CDR3 DNA sequence: TGCGCCAGCAGCCAAGAAGGCCTAGCGGGGGGACGAGAGACCCAGTACTTC.

The genes are TRBV7-9 and TRBJ2-5, with a weak D call TRBD2 (6 bases). Trimming removed 1 base from V and 2 bases from J, with 8 bases in between. The CDR3 contains 14 residues. CDR1 SEHNR and CDR2 FQNEAQ come from the germline V gene (reference sequence). The CDR3 protein is CASSLVEGQETQYF. As DNA, the CDR3 is TGTGCCAGCAGCTTAGTGGAGGGACAAGAGACCCAGTACTTC.

This sequence joins TRBV21-1 and TRBJ2-7; whether TRBD1, the table's D call, matches the DNA was not checked. TRBV21-1 is listed as a pseudogene. CDR3 length: 15 amino acids. DNA for the CDR3: TGTGCCAGCAGCAAGGGCTTCCCATCGTCCCACGAGCAGTACTTC. Its translation is CASSKGFPSSHEQYF.

V gene TRBV27 combines with J gene TRBJ2-4; 11 positions agree with TRBD1. V lost 6 bases and J lost 7; bases outside the gene matches: 5. The CDR3 has 14 amino acids. Germline CDR1 reads MNHEY; CDR2 reads SMNVEV (reference sequence). The CDR3 region is CASSPRDRGNIQYF. CDR3 DNA sequence: TGTGCCAGCAGCCCTAGGGACAGGGGGAACATTCAGTACTTC.

CDR3 sequence reads: CASSYRRNQPQHF. The CDR3 bases are TGTGCCAGCAGTTACAGGCGGAATCAGCCCCAGCATTTT. The chain links TRBV6-5 to TRBJ1-5, with no clear D. The germline CDR1 and CDR2 sequences are MNHEY and SVGAGI. V was clipped by 2 bases and J by 4 bases, with 6 bases between them. The CDR3 is 13 residues long.

This chain uses TRBV6-1 with TRBJ1-2; 7 nucleotides align to TRBD1. CDR1 MNHNS and CDR2 SASEGT come from the germline V gene. V shed 2 bases and J 6 bases; nucleotides not matched to a gene: 3. This CDR3 region has 13 residues. The CDR3 nucleotides are TGTGCCAGCAGTGAAACAGGGGTGGATGGCTACACCTTC. It translates to CASSETGVDGYTF.

This sequence joins TRBV5-6 and TRBJ1-2, with D possibly TRBD1 on 5 matching bases. Trimming removed 0 bases at V and 7 bases at J, with 13 bases between. Germline V gives CDR1 SGHDT, CDR2 YYEEEE. The CDR3 length is 14 residues. The CDR3 sequence: CASSLGEGISGYTF. CDR3 coding DNA: TGTGCCAGCAGCTTGGGGGAGGGGATCAGTGGCTACACCTTC.

The V gene is TRBV10-3, the J gene TRBJ1-2, with D possibly being TRBD1 (6 bases). The germline CDR1 and CDR2 sequences are ENHRY and SYGVKD. Trimming pared 5 bases from V and 8 bases from J, leaving 12 bases between. This CDR3 spans 12 amino acids. The CDR3 loop reads CAISWQGRGYTF. CDR3 DNA sequence: TGTGCCATCAGTTGGCAGGGGCGAGGCTACACCTTC.

The gene calls are TRBV6-6 and TRBJ1-2; possibly TRBD1 for D (6 bases). V was cut by 2 bases and J by 6 bases, with 13 bases left in between. Germline V gene sequence: CDR1 MNHNY, CDR2 SVGAGI (reference sequence). This CDR3 comprises 14 residues. The CDR3 loop is CASSYAGQKNGYTF. CDR3 sequence (DNA): TGTGCCAGCAGTTACGCCGGACAGAAAAATGGCTACACCTTC.

The chain employs TRBV12-3 or TRBV12-4 and TRBJ1-1; D possibly corresponds to TRBD1 (6 bases). V lost 7 bases and J lost 11, with 20 bases in between. The CDR3 contains 13 residues. The CDR3 protein is CASITRRGRDAFF. CDR3 bases: TGTGCCAGCATAACAAGGCGGGGGCGCGACGCTTTCTTT.

The chain combines TRBV4-3 with TRBJ2-2, with D maybe TRBD2 (5 bases). CDR3 length: 15 residues. The V end was cut by 0 bases, the J end by 4 bases, with 9 bases between. Germline V CDR1 and CDR2: LGHNA, YSLEER. Written as DNA, the CDR3 is TGCGCCAGCAGCCAAGATCATCGGGGCACCGGGGAGCTGTTTTTT. This translates into CASSQDHRGTGELFF.

This clone came up a few times. The genes are TRBV7-2 and TRBJ1-2; 9 nucleotides match TRBD1. The germline gives CDR1 SGHTA, CDR2 FQGNSA. Germline trimming cut 3 bases from V and 10 bases from J; bases unmatched to any gene: 15. CDR3 size: 16 residues. This CDR3 is CASSFLQGAGSFFYTF. The CDR3 nucleotides are TGTGCCAGCAGCTTTCTACAGGGGGCCGGCTCTTTCTTCTACACCTTC.

The J gene is TRBJ2-5, the V gene TRBV10-3; TRBD1 matches at 8 bases. From germline, CDR1 is ENHRY and CDR2 SYGVKD. The CDR3 covers 16 residues. Losses at the gene ends were 4 bases for V and 0 bases for J; bases not matched to a gene: 7. CDR3 sequence: CAISARQGAYQETQYF. CDR3 DNA: TGTGCCATCAGTGCTCGTCAGGGGGCGTACCAAGAGACCCAGTACTTC.

The chain carries TRBV30 and TRBJ2-1, with 16 bases aligning to TRBD2. Germline V gene lookup returns CDR1 GTSNPN and CDR2 SVGIG (reference sequence). The CDR3 is 16 residues long. Trimming took 1 base from V and 4 from J; bases not matched to a gene: 1. The CDR3 loop reads CAWSAGLAGGYNEQFF. CDR3 coding DNA: TGTGCCTGGAGTGCGGGACTAGCGGGGGGGTACAATGAGCAGTTCTTC.

This rearrangement joins TRBV7-2 to TRBJ2-7, with 9 bases lining up with TRBD2. V was clipped by 1 base and J by 2 bases; unmatched bases: 9. The CDR3 contains 17 residues. Germline CDR1 and CDR2: SGHTA and FQGNSA. CDR3 nucleotide sequence: TGTGCCAGCAGCTTAGGGGCCTTTGGCGGGGGGGCCTACGAGCAGTACTTC. Protein: CASSLGAFGGGAYEQYF.

J is TRBJ2-7 and V is TRBV9; TRBD2 agrees at 14 bases. The V gene end was trimmed by 4 bases and the J gene end by 5 bases; junction bases not matched to a gene: 14. The CDR3 loop spans 18 amino acids. Germline values: CDR1 SGDLS, CDR2 YYNGEE. As DNA, the CDR3 is TGTGCCAGCAGCCTAGGAGGACTAGCGGGGGGAGATTCCGACGAGCAGTACTTC. Its translation is CASSLGGLAGGDSDEQYF. The variable domain in full, with the rest retrieved from reference TRBV9 and TRBJ2-7, is DSGVTQTPKHLITATGQRVTLRCSPRSGDLSVYWYQQSLDQGLQFLIQYYNGEERAKGNILERFSAQQFPDLHSELNLSSLELGDSALYFCASSLGGLAGGDSDEQYFGPGTRLTVT.